Below are 9 T cell receptor beta chains sequenced from a single sample in a study of control samples from healthy donors and cancer patients. This table comes from immunoSEQ multiplex PCR, and its TCRdb copy is limited to in-frame clones, with some not included. Of about 50,000 clones in the sample, around 96% were seen once. Sequenced: blood. Receptor source: a woman under 40 in good health.

V usage is TRBV10-3 and J usage is TRBJ2-1; perhaps TRBD1 as D (6 bases). Per germline, CDR1 ENHRY and CDR2 SYGVKD. Trimming took 4 bases from V and 0 from J, leaving 16 bases between them. The CDR3 has 17 amino acids. In nucleotides, the CDR3 is TGTGCCATCAGTGGCCGAACAGGGCCGATCTCCTACAATGAGCAGTTCTTC. The encoded protein is CAISGRTGPISYNEQFF.

V gene TRBV6-1 combines with J gene TRBJ2-1; no clear D gene. The CDR3 spans 14 residues. With 0 bases removed from V and 6 bases from J, the gap between germline ends came to 9 bases. Germline CDR1 reads MNHNS; CDR2 reads SASEGT. CDR3 nucleotides: TGTGCCAGCAGTGAAGCCGGAATAGCCAATGAGCAGTTCTTC. Translated, it gives CASSEAGIANEQFF.

This clone appeared a few times. V usage is TRBV6-4 and J usage is TRBJ2-2; 11 bases are a match to TRBD2. Trimming cost V 6 bases and J 3 bases; bases outside gene matches: 0. The CDR3 is 14 residues long. Germline CDR1 and CDR2: MRHNA and SNTAGT. For the CDR3, the DNA is TGTGCCAGCAGACTAGCGGGAGACACCGGGGAGCTGTTTTTT. Protein: CASRLAGDTGELFF.

The gene calls are TRBV6-5 and TRBJ1-5; unclear D gene. The CDR3 runs to 16 residues. V gave up 0 bases and J gave up 2 bases, with 11 bases separating them. Per the germline V gene, CDR1 is MNHEY and CDR2 is SVGAGI. This CDR3 reads CASSYSAPGGNQPQHF. The CDR3 DNA follows: TGTGCCAGCAGTTACTCGGCCCCCGGGGGCAATCAGCCCCAGCATTTT.

The genes are TRBV7-3 and TRBJ2-5, with 9 positions matching TRBD2. CDR1 is SGHTA, CDR2 FQGTGA, per germline. Germline trimming cut 2 bases from V and 4 bases from J; bases unmatched to any gene: 5. This CDR3 comprises 15 residues. CDR3 sequence: CASSLDGGGAETQYF. In nucleotides, the CDR3 is TGTGCCAGCAGCTTAGATGGCGGGGGGGCAGAGACCCAGTACTTC.

V gene TRBV10-2 combines with J gene TRBJ2-2, with 9 bases that match TRBD2. This CDR3 is 18 amino acids long. CDR1 is WSHSY and CDR2 is SAAADI in the germline V gene. V was clipped by 0 bases and J by 3 bases; unmatched bases: 8. The CDR3 spells CASSESRSKRGDTGELFF. In DNA form, the CDR3 reads TGCGCCAGCAGTGAGTCGAGGTCTAAGCGGGGGGACACCGGGGAGCTGTTTTTT.

The chain employs TRBV9 and TRBJ1-4; 11 bases agree with TRBD1. The CDR3 sequence is 16 residues long. J lost 3 bases, V lost 4 bases, and 5 bases had no gene match. Germline V gene data show CDR1 as SGDLS and CDR2 as YYNGEE. In nucleotides, the CDR3 is TGTGCCAGCAGCACGGACAGGGGGCTAGCTAATGAAAAACTGTTTTTT. Its protein is CASSTDRGLANEKLFF.

The chain joins TRBV5-1 to TRBJ2-7; no reliable D call. Germline CDR1 and CDR2: SGHRS and YFSETQ. The CDR3 has 14 residues. Trimming left V 4 bases short and J 0 bases short, with 11 bases between. The CDR3 sequence: CASSARRISYEQYF. CDR3 nucleotide sequence: TGCGCCAGCAGCGCCAGACGGATCTCCTACGAGCAGTACTTC.

The V and J genes are TRBV27 and TRBJ2-2, with 7 nucleotides matching TRBD1. There are 17 residues in the CDR3. Germline values: CDR1 MNHEY, CDR2 SMNVEV (reference sequence). Trimming removed 6 bases from V and 4 bases from J; junction bases left unmatched: 14. CDR3 in amino acids: CASSESIGTAFTGELFF. As DNA, the CDR3 is TGTGCCAGCAGCGAATCAATCGGGACAGCTTTCACCGGGGAGCTGTTTTTT.